Following are 14 T cell receptor beta chains from one sample sequenced in a study of blood T cell repertoires in COVID-19. The table came from immunoSEQ multiplex PCR; TCRdb's copy has only in-frame clones and leaves some out. Here the sample spans under 200,000 clones, 65% to 85% being singletons. Material: peripheral blood. These receptors all stem from an elderly woman with acute or convalescent COVID-19.

The chain joins TRBV5-4 to TRBJ1-5; the match to TRBD1 covers 9 bases. This CDR3 is built from 13 residues. Per the germline V gene, CDR1 is SGHNT and CDR2 is YYREEE (reference sequence). J lost 7 bases, V lost 6 bases, and 5 bases had no gene match. The CDR3 loop is CASTVDRGQPQHF. CDR3 in DNA: TGTGCCAGCACCGTGGACAGGGGACAGCCCCAGCATTTT.

The V and J genes are TRBV6-5 and TRBJ2-4; 10 nucleotides align to TRBD1. This CDR3 is 13 amino acids long. V gave up 6 bases and J gave up 7 bases; unmatched junction bases: 3. From germline, CDR1 is MNHEY and CDR2 SVGAGI. CDR3 amino acids: CASRDRGKNIQYF. The CDR3 region has the DNA TGTGCCAGCAGGGACAGGGGGAAGAACATTCAGTACTTC.

The CDR3 coding sequence is TGTGCCAGCAGCCAACTGACAGGGGGCACTGAAGCTTTCTTT. Its protein product is CASSQLTGGTEAFF. The chain recombines TRBV4-2 with TRBJ1-1, with 9 bases aligning to TRBD1. Germline CDR1 and CDR2: LGHNA and YNFKEQ. The V segment lost 2 bases and the J segment 4 bases; nucleotides outside the gene matches: 2. The CDR3 contains 14 residues.

The chain carries TRBV2 and TRBJ1-4; 9 bases fit TRBD1. The V segment lost 7 bases and the J segment 8 bases; nucleotides outside the gene matches: 8. The CDR3 has 14 residues. In germline, CDR1 is SNHLY, CDR2 FYNNEI. The CDR3 protein is CASTLQGAGEKLFF. Written as DNA, the CDR3 is TGTGCCAGCACCCTACAGGGGGCGGGGGAAAAACTGTTTTTT.

The chain has TRBV7-2 and TRBJ1-5, with a weak D call TRBD1 (5 bases). Per germline, CDR1 SGHTA and CDR2 FQGNSA. There are 14 residues in the CDR3. Trimming pared 0 bases from V and 6 bases from J, leaving 9 bases between. CDR3 nucleotides: TGTGCCAGCAGCTTAGCGGGGAGGGGTCAGCCCCAGCATTTT. This encodes CASSLAGRGQPQHF. Variable domain in full (rest from reference TRBV7-2 and TRBJ1-5): GAGVSQSPSNKVTEKGKDVELRCDPISGHTALYWYRQSLGQGLEFLIYFQGNSAPDKSGLPSDRFSAERTGGSVSTLTIQRTQQEDSAVYLCASSLAGRGQPQHFGDGTRLSIL.

This clone was recorded only once. J is TRBJ2-1 and V is TRBV20-1; possible D gene TRBD1, 5 bases. The CDR3 is made up of 11 amino acids. V lost 5 bases and J 10 bases, leaving 12 bases between the germline ends. Germline loops: CDR1 DFQATT, CDR2 SNEGSKA (reference sequence). The CDR3 nucleotides are TGCAGTGCTCGACAGCGAAAAGAGCAGTTCTTC. It specifies CSARQRKEQFF.

This chain links TRBV5-4 with TRBJ2-7, with D perhaps matching TRBD1 (6 bases). The CDR3 has 14 amino acids. Germline-derived CDR1 and CDR2 are SGHNT and YYREEE (reference sequence). Trimming stripped 7 bases from V and 1 base from J, with 15 bases between. The CDR3 loop is CASAVDRLSYEQYF. CDR3 coding DNA: TGTGCCAGCGCGGTTGACAGGCTTTCCTACGAGCAGTACTTC. Filled out from reference TRBV5-4 and TRBJ2-7, the complete variable domain reads ETGVTQSPTHLIKTRGQQVTLRCSSQSGHNTVSWYQQALGQGPQFIFQYYREEENGRGNFPPRFSGLQFPNYSSELNVNALELDDSALYLCASAVDRLSYEQYFGPGTRLTVT.

The DNA for the CDR3 is TGTGCCAGCAGTTACTCGAGAGCGGGACCGAACTATGGCTACACCTTC. Amino acid sequence: CASSYSRAGPNYGYTF. The chain combines TRBV6-5 with TRBJ1-2; D is perhaps TRBD1 (5 bases). The germline CDR1 and CDR2 sequences are MNHEY and SVGAGI. The CDR3 totals 16 residues. Trimming stripped 0 bases from V and 2 bases from J, with 13 bases between.

This clone appeared a few times. The V gene is TRBV7-3, the J gene TRBJ1-1; 9 bases agree with TRBD1. The CDR3 consists of 15 residues. From germline, CDR1 is SGHTA and CDR2 FQGTGA. The J segment lost 6 bases and the V segment lost 5 bases, leaving 10 bases of the junction unmatched. CDR3 protein: CASSLGTGSGAEAFF. The CDR3 DNA is TGTGCCAGCAGCCTCGGGACAGGGTCAGGCGCTGAAGCTTTCTTT.

The chain recombines TRBV15 with TRBJ2-3; no firm D call. V shed 2 bases and J shed 1 base, with 7 bases lying between them. There are 14 residues in the CDR3. Germline V gene sequence: CDR1 LNHNV, CDR2 YYDKDF (reference sequence). The CDR3, as DNA: TGTGCCACCAGCAGAATGTCAGGCACAGATACGCAGTATTTT. Protein sequence: CATSRMSGTDTQYF.

This chain connects TRBV6-2 or TRBV6-3 to TRBJ1-4; 7 nucleotides agree with TRBD1. From germline, CDR1 is MNHEY and CDR2 SVGEGT. The J segment lost 10 bases and the V segment lost 2 bases, leaving 7 bases of the junction unmatched. This CDR3 comprises 14 residues. The CDR3 loop is CASSYEGAQGKLFF. The DNA of the CDR3 is TGTGCCAGCAGTTACGAGGGGGCTCAGGGAAAACTGTTTTTT.

The CDR3 spells CASSPQGRYTEAFF. The CDR3 DNA reads as TGTGCCAGCTCACCTCAGGGGCGTTATACTGAAGCTTTCTTT. The chain employs TRBV18 and TRBJ1-1; D might be TRBD1 (6 bases). CDR3 length: 14 amino acids. CDR1 is KGHSH, CDR2 LQKENI, per germline. V was trimmed by 3 bases and J by 5 bases, leaving 13 bases between them.

Only one count was recorded for this clone. This chain connects TRBV18 to TRBJ2-7; TRBD2 aligns across 7 bases. The germline V gene encodes CDR1 KGHSH and CDR2 LQKENI. Trimming took 5 bases from V and 0 from J; bases not matched to a gene: 7. This CDR3 has 15 residues. CDR3 region: CASSKLAPSSYEQYF. The CDR3 DNA reads as TGTGCCAGCTCAAAACTAGCGCCAAGCTCCTACGAGCAGTACTTC.

The rearrangement links TRBV5-1 to TRBJ1-1; D is possibly TRBD1 (6 bases). This CDR3 has 16 residues. Trimming pared 4 bases from V and 0 bases from J, leaving 16 bases between. CDR1 is SGHRS and CDR2 is YFSETQ in the germline V gene. The CDR3 bases are TGCGCCAGCAGCCCCCGGGGGGGGCAGGTGAACACTGAAGCTTTCTTT. It specifies CASSPRGGQVNTEAFF.